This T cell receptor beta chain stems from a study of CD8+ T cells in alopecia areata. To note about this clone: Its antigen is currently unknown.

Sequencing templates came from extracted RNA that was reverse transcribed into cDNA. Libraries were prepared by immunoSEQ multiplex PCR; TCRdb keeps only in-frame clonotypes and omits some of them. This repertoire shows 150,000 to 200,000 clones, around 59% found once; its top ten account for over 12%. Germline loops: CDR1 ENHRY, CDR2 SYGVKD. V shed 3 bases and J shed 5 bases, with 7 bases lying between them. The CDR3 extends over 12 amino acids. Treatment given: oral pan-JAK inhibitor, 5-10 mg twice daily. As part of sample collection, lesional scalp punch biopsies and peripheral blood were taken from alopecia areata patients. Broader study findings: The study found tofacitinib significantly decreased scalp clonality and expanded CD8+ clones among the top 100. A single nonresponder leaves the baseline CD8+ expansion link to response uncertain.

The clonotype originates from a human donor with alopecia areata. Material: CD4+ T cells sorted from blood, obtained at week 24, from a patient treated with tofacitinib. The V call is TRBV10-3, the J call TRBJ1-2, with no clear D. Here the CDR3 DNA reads TGTGCCATCAGTGACCAGAAGTATGGCTACACCTTC. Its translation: CAISDQKYGYTF.